These 24 T cell receptor beta chains came from one sample sequenced in a study of T cells after yellow fever vaccination. Each CDR3 protein is one row after TCRdb ran MiXCR on the 5' RACE reads. The sample contains 25,000 to 35,000 distinct CDR3 sequences, under 6% of which appear only once. This material consisted of CD8+ T cells sorted from PBMCs, taken 10 days after the yellow fever booster vaccination. The receptors shown here come from a man aged 30 to 45 who received the YFV17D yellow fever vaccine.

Ten or more counts support this clonotype. The V gene is TRBV5-1, the J gene TRBJ2-1, with a possible D match to TRBD1 (9 bases). CDR1 is SGHRS and CDR2 is YFSETQ in the germline V gene. This CDR3 region has 17 residues. Trimming removed 7 bases from V and 5 bases from J, with 25 bases in between. CDR3 protein: CASQPGQGLGLDNEQFF. For the CDR3, the DNA is TGCGCCAGCCAGCCGGGACAGGGTTTGGGACTAGACAATGAGCAGTTCTTC.

At least ten counts were recorded for this clonotype. The rearrangement uses TRBV7-8 and TRBJ2-1, with 13 bases lining up with TRBD2. The CDR3 runs 17 residues. Trimming took 5 bases from V and 7 from J; bases not matched to a gene: 11. The germline CDR1 and CDR2 sequences are SGHVS and FQNEAQ. The CDR3 region is CASSPPTSGRAGNEQFF. The CDR3 nucleotides read TGTGCCAGCAGCCCCCCTACTAGCGGGAGGGCCGGAAATGAGCAGTTCTTC.

The chain links TRBV29-1 to TRBJ2-3; 9 bases are shared with TRBD1. The CDR3 is made up of 17 amino acids. Unmatched junction bases numbered 13, after V lost 2 bases and J lost 4 bases. Germline V gene sequence: CDR1 SQVTM, CDR2 ANQGSEA. The CDR3 region has the DNA TGCAGCGTTGAACCGGTCTTGGGGACAGGGCCCGCAGATACGCAGTATTTT. Protein sequence: CSVEPVLGTGPADTQYF.

This clonotype was picked up a small number of times. This chain uses TRBV12-3 or TRBV12-4 with TRBJ1-5; D uncertain. The ends were cut back, 7 bases at V and 7 bases at J, with 11 bases in the middle. This CDR3 region has 12 residues. The CDR3 protein is CASKERNQPQHF. CDR3 sequence (DNA): TGTGCCAGCAAGGAGAGGAACCAGCCCCAGCATTTT.

The table lists this clonotype with many counts. V gene TRBV27 combines with J gene TRBJ1-5, with a possible D match to TRBD1 (5 bases). Germline CDR1 is MNHEY and CDR2 is SMNVEV (reference sequence). The CDR3 runs to 15 residues. V gave up 3 bases and J gave up 4 bases, with 13 bases separating them. The CDR3 loop reads CASSLRGKKNQPQHF. In DNA, the CDR3 is TGTGCCAGCAGTTTGCGGGGCAAAAAAAATCAGCCCCAGCATTTT.

This clonotype was observed at least ten times. The rearrangement joins TRBV10-2 to TRBJ1-1; no reliable D call. In germline, CDR1 is WSHSY, CDR2 SAAADI. The CDR3 runs 12 residues. Trimming pared 5 bases from V and 3 bases from J, leaving 7 bases between. The CDR3 sequence is CASSLMYTEAFF. CDR3 sequence (DNA): TGCGCCAGCAGTTTAATGTACACTGAAGCTTTCTTT.

This clonotype has ten or more counts. DNA of the CDR3: TGTGCCAGAATACAGGGGCCCGGGGAGCTGTTTTTT. Amino acids: CARIQGPGELFF. The chain employs TRBV11-3 and TRBJ2-2; 7 nucleotides line up with TRBD1. Germline values: CDR1 SGHNT, CDR2 YENEEA. The CDR3 extends over 12 amino acids. After removal of 9 bases from V and 6 bases from J, the junction contained 4 bases not matched to a gene.

This clonotype was seen ten or more times. CDR3 nucleotide sequence: TGTGCCAGCAGTCGGACAGGAGCATATGGCTACACCTTC. Protein sequence: CASSRTGAYGYTF. The J gene is TRBJ1-2, the V gene TRBV2; TRBD1 matches at 7 bases. CDR1 is SNHLY, CDR2 FYNNEI, per germline. The CDR3 spans 13 residues. The V segment lost 5 bases and the J segment 5 bases; nucleotides outside the gene matches: 5.

This clonotype was seen at least ten times. CDR3 sequence reads: CASRTDRRAETQYF. The CDR3 DNA follows: TGTGCCAGCAGAACGGACAGAAGGGCAGAGACCCAGTACTTC. This chain connects TRBV7-9 to TRBJ2-5; TRBD1 is a possible D gene (6 bases). The CDR3 covers 14 residues. Germline V gives CDR1 SEHNR, CDR2 FQNEAQ (reference sequence). V gave up 6 bases and J gave up 4 bases, with 15 bases separating them.

This chain joins TRBV7-8 and TRBJ2-3; tentatively, D is TRBD2 (5 bases). Germline-derived CDR1 and CDR2 are SGHVS and FQNEAQ. The V end was cut by 1 base, the J end by 6 bases, with 14 bases between. The CDR3 is made up of 15 amino acids. The CDR3 sequence is CASSLGSGSGDTQYF. For the CDR3, the DNA is TGTGCCAGCAGCTTAGGGTCGGGAAGTGGGGATACGCAGTATTTT.

This clonotype has a count of ten or more. J is TRBJ2-1 and V is TRBV5-1; TRBD2 is a possible D gene (6 bases). Trimming took off 4 bases at V and 2 bases at J, with 16 bases between the two ends. CDR3 length equals 16 residues. The germline V gene encodes CDR1 SGHRS and CDR2 YFSETQ. The CDR3 DNA sequence: TGCGCCAGCAGCCCCGTAACCCCGGGAGCCTACAATGAGCAGTTCTTC. It translates to CASSPVTPGAYNEQFF.

This clonotype has ten or more counts. The chain carries TRBV12-3 or TRBV12-4 and TRBJ1-5, with D maybe TRBD1 (5 bases). V gave up 3 bases and J gave up 2 bases, with 20 bases separating them. The CDR3 has 18 residues. The CDR3 loop reads CASSFRDGSSWGNQPQHF. The CDR3 DNA sequence: TGTGCCAGCAGTTTCAGGGACGGATCCTCGTGGGGCAATCAGCCCCAGCATTTT.

This clonotype was counted many times. V usage is TRBV12-3 or TRBV12-4 and J usage is TRBJ1-5; D remains unclear. The CDR3 contains 15 residues. The ends were cut back, 3 bases at V and 3 bases at J, with 12 bases in the middle. CDR3 residues: CASSLKAGYNQPQHF. For the CDR3, the DNA is TGTGCCAGCAGTTTGAAAGCGGGGTACAATCAGCCCCAGCATTTT.

This clonotype was counted ten times or more. V gene TRBV3-1 combines with J gene TRBJ1-1; D unclear. Germline CDR1 LGHDT, CDR2 YNNKEL (reference sequence). The CDR3 length is 10 residues. Trimming removed 6 bases at V and 8 bases at J, with 7 bases between. The CDR3 sequence: CASSYPEAFF. The CDR3, as DNA: TGTGCCAGCAGTTATCCGGAAGCTTTCTTT.

This clonotype occurred many times. J is TRBJ2-1 and V is TRBV2; 7 bases match TRBD1. The ends lost 10 bases at V and 14 bases at J; junction bases unmatched: 14. Per the germline V gene, CDR1 is SNHLY and CDR2 is FYNNEI. This CDR3 is built from 12 residues. The CDR3 nucleotides read TGTGCCACCCTGCGAGATGGTCAGGGGGAGTTCTTC. Its protein is CATLRDGQGEFF.

This clonotype was found many times. The chain employs TRBV7-2 and TRBJ2-1; 8 bases are shared with TRBD1. The CDR3 contains 15 residues. The V segment lost 3 bases and the J segment 8 bases; nucleotides outside the gene matches: 9. The germline CDR1 and CDR2 sequences are SGHTA and FQGNSA. The CDR3 spells CASSFGQGALDEQFF. The DNA for the CDR3 is TGTGCCAGCAGCTTCGGACAGGGCGCGCTGGATGAGCAGTTCTTC.

This clonotype came up many times. CDR3 nucleotide sequence: TGTGCCAGCACACCCCGAGAGGGAGTTCGCACTGAAGCTTTCTTT. As protein: CASTPREGVRTEAFF. The chain has TRBV12-3 or TRBV12-4 and TRBJ1-1; D ambiguous. V gave up 7 bases and J gave up 4 bases, with 19 bases separating them. This CDR3 has 15 residues.

This clonotype was counted at least ten times. The chain uses TRBV20-1 and TRBJ1-5, with D uncertain. This CDR3 has 15 residues. V was clipped by 5 bases and J by 4 bases, with 18 bases between them. Per germline, CDR1 DFQATT and CDR2 SNEGSKA (reference sequence). The CDR3 spells CSAHQLRGDNQPQHF. The CDR3 bases are TGCAGTGCTCACCAACTACGAGGAGATAATCAGCCCCAGCATTTT.

This clonotype was counted ten times or more. This chain uses TRBV5-1 with TRBJ2-3; the match to TRBD1 covers 7 bases. After removal of 1 base from V and 0 bases from J, the junction contained 2 bases not matched to a gene. Germline CDR1 reads SGHRS; CDR2 reads YFSETQ. The CDR3 contains 15 residues. DNA for the CDR3: TGCGCCAGCAGCTTGCTACAGGGGAGCACAGATACGCAGTATTTT. Its protein is CASSLLQGSTDTQYF. Full variable domain (outside the CDR3, taken from reference TRBV5-1 and TRBJ2-3): KAGVTQTPRYLIKTRGQQVTLSCSPISGHRSVSWYQQTPGQGLQFLFEYFSETQRNKGNFPGRFSGRQFSNSRSEMNVSTLELGDSALYLCASSLLQGSTDTQYFGPGTRLTVL.

The V call is TRBV13, the J call TRBJ2-1; D might be TRBD2 (6 bases). This CDR3 has 18 residues. Germline V gives CDR1 PRHDT, CDR2 FYEKMQ (reference sequence). The ends were cut back, 5 bases at V and 0 bases at J, with 20 bases in the middle. CDR3 amino acids: CASSIMQAAGSSYNEQFF. CDR3 DNA: TGTGCCAGCAGCATCATGCAGGCGGCGGGGAGCTCCTACAATGAGCAGTTCTTC.

In its sample, this clonotype was seen many times. The chain combines TRBV7-3 with TRBJ1-1; D is undetermined. The germline V and J ends were trimmed by 1 base and 0 bases, with 15 bases remaining between them. Germline CDR1 is SGHTA and CDR2 is FQGTGA. The CDR3 runs to 17 residues. The CDR3 reads CASSLIRGWRMNTEAFF. DNA of the CDR3: TGTGCCAGCAGCTTAATACGGGGTTGGAGGATGAACACTGAAGCTTTCTTT.

This clonotype has a count of ten or more. This chain joins TRBV5-1 and TRBJ1-2; the D is unclear. Trimming removed 0 bases at V and 4 bases at J, with 37 bases between. This CDR3 is 23 amino acids long. Germline CDR1 SGHRS, CDR2 YFSETQ. CDR3 amino acids: CASSLGTGVWSDISNPNGYGYTF. CDR3 nucleotide sequence: TGCGCCAGCAGCTTGGGGACGGGTGTGTGGAGTGACATATCAAACCCTAATGGCTATGGCTACACCTTC. Looking up the rest from reference TRBV5-1 and TRBJ1-2 gives the full variable domain: KAGVTQTPRYLIKTRGQQVTLSCSPISGHRSVSWYQQTPGQGLQFLFEYFSETQRNKGNFPGRFSGRQFSNSRSEMNVSTLELGDSALYLCASSLGTGVWSDISNPNGYGYTFGSGTRLTVV.

This clonotype was seen repeatedly, ten times or more. The chain recombines TRBV7-9 with TRBJ2-1; TRBD1 aligns across 9 bases. Germline-derived CDR1 and CDR2 are SEHNR and FQNEAQ (reference sequence). With V trimmed by 1 base and J by 9 bases, 4 bases remained unmatched. The CDR3 is 14 amino acids. The CDR3 DNA reads TGTGCCAGCAGCTTAGGACAGGGGGTACGTGAGCAGTTCTTC. It yields the protein CASSLGQGVREQFF. Full variable domain (remainder filled in from reference TRBV7-9 and TRBJ2-1): DTGVSQNPRHKITKRGQNVTFRCDPISEHNRLYWYRQTLGQGPEFLTYFQNEAQLEKSRLLSDRFSAERPKGSFSTLEIQRTEQGDSAMYLCASSLGQGVREQFFGPGTRLTVL.

The sample holds many counts of this clonotype. This sequence joins TRBV12-3 or TRBV12-4 and TRBJ2-7; possibly TRBD2 for D (6 bases). Trimming cost V 5 bases and J 9 bases, with 23 bases left between them. CDR3 size: 15 residues. CDR3 bases: TGTGCCAGCAGTCCAAGGACTATACACCGAATGGGGCAGTACTTC. Translating it yields CASSPRTIHRMGQYF.